This T cell receptor (beta chain) was sequenced during a study of blood T cell repertoires in COVID-19. Profiled with immunoSEQ multiplex PCR; TCRdb holds only in-frame clones, not every one. Of roughly 300,000 clones in the sample, 80% to 95% were seen once. V gave up 4 bases and J gave up 2 bases; unmatched junction bases: 7. This CDR3 spans 15 amino acids. CDR1 SGHDT and CDR2 YYEEEE come from the germline V gene. The rearrangement joins TRBV5-6 to TRBJ2-7, with 9 bases that match TRBD1. Sequencing was carried out using PBMCs or T cells enriched from blood (not recorded which). This receptor was obtained from a woman between 25 and 40 years old who had recovered from COVID-19. CDR3 protein: CASSHRGRFPYEQYF. CDR3 DNA sequence: TGTGCCAGCAGCCACAGGGGGCGCTTCCCCTACGAGCAGTACTTC.